Each of the 4 T cell receptor beta chains below was sequenced from the same sample in a study of identical twins. TCRdb itself ran the 5' RACE reads through MiXCR, one entry per CDR3 protein. The table includes under 250,000 distinct CDR3 sequences, over 9.5% detected once. These data also formed part of another study, on yellow fever vaccine responses in identical twins.

Sequencing was carried out using memory (CD45RO+) T cells sorted from blood. Every receptor here comes from a young woman in good health.

The chain joins TRBV19 to TRBJ2-5; D perhaps matches TRBD2 (6 bases). This CDR3 is built from 15 residues. Trimming removed 3 bases at V and 1 base at J, with 12 bases between. CDR1 and CDR2 (germline): LNHDA, SQIVND (reference sequence). CDR3 bases: TGTGCCAGTAGTATTATGGCGGGAATCCAAGAGACCCAGTACTTC. Translated: CASSIMAGIQETQYF.

This clonotype was counted a few times. V usage is TRBV28 and J usage is TRBJ2-3, with 7 bases aligning to TRBD1. The CDR3 totals 16 residues. Germline values: CDR1 MDHEN, CDR2 SYDVKM. The junction had 9 bases not matched to a gene; V was cut back by 5 bases and J by 1 base. DNA of the CDR3: TGTGCCAGCAGTCCCGTACAGGGGATAGGCACAGATACGCAGTATTTT. Amino acid sequence: CASSPVQGIGTDTQYF.

The rearrangement links TRBV6-1 to TRBJ2-1; 7 bases agree with TRBD1. Looked up from germline, CDR1 is MNHNS and CDR2 is SASEGT. V lost 6 bases and J lost 1; bases outside the gene matches: 6. The CDR3 loop spans 15 amino acids. The CDR3 spells CASRVDRASYNEQFF. CDR3 nucleotide sequence: TGTGCCAGCAGAGTCGACAGGGCGTCCTACAATGAGCAGTTCTTC.

This sequence joins TRBV11-2 and TRBJ2-3; 7 positions agree with TRBD2. Per germline, CDR1 SGHAT and CDR2 FQNNGV. Losses at the gene ends were 1 base for V and 6 bases for J; bases not matched to a gene: 13. The CDR3 is 17 residues long. CDR3 coding DNA: TGTGCCAGCAGCTTAGGCGTTGCGGGGGTAAATGAGGATACGCAGTATTTT. Protein sequence: CASSLGVAGVNEDTQYF.